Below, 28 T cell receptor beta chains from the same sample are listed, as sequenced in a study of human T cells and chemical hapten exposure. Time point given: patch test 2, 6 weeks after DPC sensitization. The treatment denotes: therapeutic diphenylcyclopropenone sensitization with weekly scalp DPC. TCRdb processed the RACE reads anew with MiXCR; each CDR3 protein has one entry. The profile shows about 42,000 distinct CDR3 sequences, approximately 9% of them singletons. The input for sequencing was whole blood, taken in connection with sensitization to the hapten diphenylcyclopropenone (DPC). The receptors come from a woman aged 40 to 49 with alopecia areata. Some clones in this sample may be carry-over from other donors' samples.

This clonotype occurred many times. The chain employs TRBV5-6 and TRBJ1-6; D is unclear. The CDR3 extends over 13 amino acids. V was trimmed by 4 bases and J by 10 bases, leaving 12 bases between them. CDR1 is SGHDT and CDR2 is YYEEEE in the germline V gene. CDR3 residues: CASSRILASPLHF. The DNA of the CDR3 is TGTGCCAGCAGCCGTATTTTGGCCTCACCCCTCCACTTT.

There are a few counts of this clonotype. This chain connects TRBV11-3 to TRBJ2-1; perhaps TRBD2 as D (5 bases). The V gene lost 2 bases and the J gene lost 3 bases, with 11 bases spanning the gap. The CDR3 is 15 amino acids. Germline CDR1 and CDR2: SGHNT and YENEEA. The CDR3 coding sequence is TGTGCCAGCAGCTTACGTTCCGGGGTCTACAATGAGCAGTTCTTC. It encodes CASSLRSGVYNEQFF.

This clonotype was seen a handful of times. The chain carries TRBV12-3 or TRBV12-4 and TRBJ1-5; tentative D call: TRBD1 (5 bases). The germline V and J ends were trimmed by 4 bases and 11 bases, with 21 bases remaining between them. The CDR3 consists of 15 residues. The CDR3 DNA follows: TGTGCCAGCAGTTCCTCGGGCGGGGGAAGAGGTGCCCAGCATTTT. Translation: CASSSSGGGRGAQHF.

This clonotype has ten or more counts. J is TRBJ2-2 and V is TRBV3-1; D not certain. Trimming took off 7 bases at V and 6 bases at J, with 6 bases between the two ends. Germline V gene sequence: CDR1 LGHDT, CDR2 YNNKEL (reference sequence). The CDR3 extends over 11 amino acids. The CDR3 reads CASTRSGELFF. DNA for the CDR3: TGTGCCAGCACCCGATCCGGGGAGCTGTTTTTT.

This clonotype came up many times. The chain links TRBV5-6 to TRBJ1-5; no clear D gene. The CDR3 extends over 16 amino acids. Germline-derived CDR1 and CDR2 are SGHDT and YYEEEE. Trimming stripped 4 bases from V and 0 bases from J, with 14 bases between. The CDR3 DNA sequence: TGTGCCAGCAGCCGGAAGGACCGACATAGCAATCAGCCCCAGCATTTT. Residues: CASSRKDRHSNQPQHF.

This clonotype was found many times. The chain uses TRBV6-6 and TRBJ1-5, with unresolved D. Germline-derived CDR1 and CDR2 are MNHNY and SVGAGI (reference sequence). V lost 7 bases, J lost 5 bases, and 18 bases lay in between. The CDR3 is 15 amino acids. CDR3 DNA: TGTGCCAGCAAGACTTCCAGTGCGAGCTATCAGCCCCAGCATTTT. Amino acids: CASKTSSASYQPQHF.

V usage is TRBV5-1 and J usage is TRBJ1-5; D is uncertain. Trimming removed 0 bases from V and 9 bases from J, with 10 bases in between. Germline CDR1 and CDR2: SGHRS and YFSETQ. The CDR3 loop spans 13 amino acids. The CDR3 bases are TGCGCCAGCAGCTTGGATGGGGATTGGCCCCAGCATTTT. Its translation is CASSLDGDWPQHF.

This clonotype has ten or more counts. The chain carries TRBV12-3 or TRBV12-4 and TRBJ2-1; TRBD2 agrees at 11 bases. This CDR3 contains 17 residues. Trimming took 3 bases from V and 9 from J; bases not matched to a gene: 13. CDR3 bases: TGTGCCAGCAGTTTTTTAGCGGGGGGGCAAGCCGTGAGTGAGCAGTTCTTC. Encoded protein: CASSFLAGGQAVSEQFF.

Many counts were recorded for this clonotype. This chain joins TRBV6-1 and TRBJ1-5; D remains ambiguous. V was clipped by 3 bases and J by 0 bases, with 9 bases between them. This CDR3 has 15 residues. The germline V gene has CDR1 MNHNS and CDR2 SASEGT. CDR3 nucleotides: TGTGCCAGCAGTGATTGGTTTTATAGCAATCAGCCCCAGCATTTT. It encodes CASSDWFYSNQPQHF.

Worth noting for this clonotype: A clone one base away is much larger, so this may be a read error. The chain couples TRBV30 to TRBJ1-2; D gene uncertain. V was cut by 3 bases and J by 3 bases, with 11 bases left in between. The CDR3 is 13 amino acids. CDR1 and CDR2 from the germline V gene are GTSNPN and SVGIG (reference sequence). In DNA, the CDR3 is TGTGCCTGGAGCGCGCGGAGTTACTATGGCTACACCTTC. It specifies CAWSARSYYGYTF.

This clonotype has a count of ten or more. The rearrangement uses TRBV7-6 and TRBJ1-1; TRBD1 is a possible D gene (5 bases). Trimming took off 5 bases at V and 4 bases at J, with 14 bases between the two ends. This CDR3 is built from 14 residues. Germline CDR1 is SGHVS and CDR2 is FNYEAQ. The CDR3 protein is CASSPLVQATEAFF. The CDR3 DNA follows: TGTGCCAGCAGCCCTCTAGTACAGGCCACTGAAGCTTTCTTT.

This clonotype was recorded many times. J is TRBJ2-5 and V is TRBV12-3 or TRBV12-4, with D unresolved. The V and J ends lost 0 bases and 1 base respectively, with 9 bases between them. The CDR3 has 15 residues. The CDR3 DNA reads TGTGCCAGCAGTTTAGCGTACAGCTTCCAAGAGACCCAGTACTTC. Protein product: CASSLAYSFQETQYF.

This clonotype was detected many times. The CDR3 here is CASTPAGWTQYF. For the CDR3, the DNA is TGTGCCAGCACCCCCGCGGGATGGACGCAGTATTTT. The chain uses TRBV7-9 and TRBJ2-3; D might be TRBD2 (6 bases). The CDR3 extends over 12 amino acids. V lost 7 bases and J 9 bases, leaving 14 bases between the germline ends. Germline-derived CDR1 and CDR2 are SEHNR and FQNEAQ (reference sequence). The variable domain in full, with the rest retrieved from reference TRBV7-9 and TRBJ2-3, is DTGVSQNPRHKITKRGQNVTFRCDPISEHNRLYWYRQTLGQGPEFLTYFQNEAQLEKSRLLSDRFSAERPKGSFSTLEIQRTEQGDSAMYLCASTPAGWTQYFGPGTRLTVL.

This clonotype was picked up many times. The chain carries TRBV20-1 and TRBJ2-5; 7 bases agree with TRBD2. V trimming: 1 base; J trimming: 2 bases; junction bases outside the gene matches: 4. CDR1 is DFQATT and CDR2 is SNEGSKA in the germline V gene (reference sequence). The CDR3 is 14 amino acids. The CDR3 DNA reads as TGCAGTGCTAGAGGGCCAGCGGGGCAAGAGACCCAGTACTTC. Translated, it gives CSARGPAGQETQYF.

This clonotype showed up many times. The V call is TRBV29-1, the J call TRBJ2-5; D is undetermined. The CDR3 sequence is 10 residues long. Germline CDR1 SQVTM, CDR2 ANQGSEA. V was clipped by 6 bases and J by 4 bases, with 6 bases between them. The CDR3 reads CSVGRETQYF. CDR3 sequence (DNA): TGCAGCGTCGGGCGAGAGACCCAGTACTTC.

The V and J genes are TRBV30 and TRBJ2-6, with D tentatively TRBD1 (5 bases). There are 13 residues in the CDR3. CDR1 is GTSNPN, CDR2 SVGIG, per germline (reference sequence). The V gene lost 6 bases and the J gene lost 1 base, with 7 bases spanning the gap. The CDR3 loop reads CACQGSGANVLTF. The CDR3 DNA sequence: TGTGCCTGTCAGGGTTCTGGGGCCAACGTCCTGACTTTC.

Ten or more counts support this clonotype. CDR3 in DNA: TGTGCCAGCAGCCGGGGGTACGAGCAGTACTTC. As protein: CASSRGYEQYF. The chain has TRBV3-1 and TRBJ2-7; D tentatively reads TRBD1 or TRBD2 (5 bases each). Germline CDR1 is LGHDT and CDR2 is YNNKEL (reference sequence). CDR3 length: 11 residues. V dropped 4 bases and J dropped 4 bases, with 5 bases sitting between them.

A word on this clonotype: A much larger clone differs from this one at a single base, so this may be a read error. This CDR3 reads CASTNGSFTTDTQYF. DNA of the CDR3: TGTGCCAGCACCAACGGGAGTTTTACCACAGATACGCAGTATTTT. The rearrangement joins TRBV7-8 to TRBJ2-3, with a weak D call TRBD2 (6 bases). This CDR3 region has 15 residues. Germline CDR1 is SGHVS and CDR2 is FQNEAQ. Trimming left V 7 bases short and J 2 bases short, with 16 bases between.

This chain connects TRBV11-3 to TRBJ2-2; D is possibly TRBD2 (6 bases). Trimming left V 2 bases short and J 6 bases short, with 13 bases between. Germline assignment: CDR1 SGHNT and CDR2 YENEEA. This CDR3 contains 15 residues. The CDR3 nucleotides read TGTGCCAGCAGCTTACGACTAGTAGGGTCCGGGGAGCTGTTTTTT. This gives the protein CASSLRLVGSGELFF.

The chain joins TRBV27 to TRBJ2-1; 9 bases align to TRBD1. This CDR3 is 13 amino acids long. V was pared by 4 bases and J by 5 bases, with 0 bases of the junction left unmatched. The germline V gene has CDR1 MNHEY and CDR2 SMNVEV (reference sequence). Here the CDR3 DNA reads TGTGCCAGCAGTTGGACAGGGGACAATGAGCAGTTCTTC. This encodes CASSWTGDNEQFF.

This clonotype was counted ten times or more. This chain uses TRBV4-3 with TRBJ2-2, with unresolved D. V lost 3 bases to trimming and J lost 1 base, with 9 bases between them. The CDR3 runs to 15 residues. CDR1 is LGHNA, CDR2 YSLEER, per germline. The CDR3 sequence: CASSQGILNTGELFF. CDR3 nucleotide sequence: TGCGCCAGCAGCCAGGGCATCCTGAACACCGGGGAGCTGTTTTTT.

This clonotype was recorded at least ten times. CDR3 sequence: CASSRRLPGTGSGRDQPQHF. The CDR3 coding sequence is TGTGCCAGCAGTAGGAGGTTACCCGGGACAGGGAGCGGCAGAGATCAGCCCCAGCATTTT. The chain has TRBV6-5 and TRBJ1-5; 9 nucleotides match TRBD1. CDR1 and CDR2 from the germline V gene are MNHEY and SVGAGI. The CDR3 consists of 20 residues. The J segment lost 5 bases and the V segment lost 5 bases, leaving 22 bases of the junction unmatched.

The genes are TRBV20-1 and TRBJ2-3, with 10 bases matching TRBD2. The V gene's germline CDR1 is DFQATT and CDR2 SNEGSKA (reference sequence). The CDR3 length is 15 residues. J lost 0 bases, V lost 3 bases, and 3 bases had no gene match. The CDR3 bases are TGCAGTGCTAGGGGACTAGCGATTAGCACAGATACGCAGTATTTT. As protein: CSARGLAISTDTQYF.

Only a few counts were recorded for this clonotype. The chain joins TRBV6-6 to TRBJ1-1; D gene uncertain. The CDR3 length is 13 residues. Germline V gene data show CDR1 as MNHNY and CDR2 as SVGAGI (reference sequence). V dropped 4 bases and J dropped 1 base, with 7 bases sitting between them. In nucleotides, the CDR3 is TGTGCCAGCAGTTCGGACGAGAACACTGAAGCTTTCTTT. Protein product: CASSSDENTEAFF.

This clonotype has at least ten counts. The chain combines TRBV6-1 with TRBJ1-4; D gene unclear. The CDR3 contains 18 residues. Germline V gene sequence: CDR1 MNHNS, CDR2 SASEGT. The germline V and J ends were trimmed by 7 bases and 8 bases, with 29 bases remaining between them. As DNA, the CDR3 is TGTGCCAGCATGTCGTGGAGGGTAGCAGTAAGGAGAAGGGAAAAACTGTTTTTT. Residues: CASMSWRVAVRRREKLFF.

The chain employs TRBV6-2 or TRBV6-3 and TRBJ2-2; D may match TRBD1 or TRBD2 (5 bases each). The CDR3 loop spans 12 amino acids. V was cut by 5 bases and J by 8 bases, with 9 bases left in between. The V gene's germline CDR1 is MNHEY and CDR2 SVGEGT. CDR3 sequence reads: CASSRGGGELFF. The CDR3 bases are TGTGCCAGCAGTCGGGGCGGAGGGGAGCTGTTTTTT.

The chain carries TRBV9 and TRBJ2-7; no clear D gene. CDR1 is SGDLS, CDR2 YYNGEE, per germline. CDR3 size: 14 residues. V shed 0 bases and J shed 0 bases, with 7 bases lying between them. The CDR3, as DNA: TGTGCCAGCAGCGTAGGTCAGAGCTCCTACGAGCAGTACTTC. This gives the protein CASSVGQSSYEQYF.

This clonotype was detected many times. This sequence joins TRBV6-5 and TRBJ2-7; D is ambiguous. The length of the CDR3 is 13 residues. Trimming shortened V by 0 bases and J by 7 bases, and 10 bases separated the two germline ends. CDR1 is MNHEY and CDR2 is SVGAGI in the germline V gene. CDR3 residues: CASSYSNGQEQYF. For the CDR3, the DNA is TGTGCCAGCAGTTACTCGAATGGGCAGGAGCAGTACTTC.